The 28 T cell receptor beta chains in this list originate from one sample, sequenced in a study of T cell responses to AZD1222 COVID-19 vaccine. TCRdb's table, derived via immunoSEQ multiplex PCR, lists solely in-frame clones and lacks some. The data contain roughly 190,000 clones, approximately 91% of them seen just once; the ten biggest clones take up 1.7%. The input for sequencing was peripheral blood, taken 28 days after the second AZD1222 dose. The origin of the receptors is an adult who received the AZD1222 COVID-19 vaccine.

CDR3 region: CATRTGSTDTQYF. CDR3 coding DNA: TGTGCCACCAGAACAGGTAGCACAGATACGCAGTATTTT. The J gene is TRBJ2-3, the V gene TRBV24-1; a possible D gene is TRBD1 (5 bases). V lost 7 bases, J lost 0 bases, and 7 bases lay in between. In germline, CDR1 is KGHDR, CDR2 SFDVKD. The CDR3 runs 13 residues.

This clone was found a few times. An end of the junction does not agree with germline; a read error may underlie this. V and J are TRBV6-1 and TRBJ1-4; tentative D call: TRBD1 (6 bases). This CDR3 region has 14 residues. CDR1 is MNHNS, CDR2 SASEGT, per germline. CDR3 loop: CASREGGFNEKLFF. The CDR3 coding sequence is TGTGCCAGCAGGGAAGGGGGTTTTAATGAAAAACTGTTTTTT.

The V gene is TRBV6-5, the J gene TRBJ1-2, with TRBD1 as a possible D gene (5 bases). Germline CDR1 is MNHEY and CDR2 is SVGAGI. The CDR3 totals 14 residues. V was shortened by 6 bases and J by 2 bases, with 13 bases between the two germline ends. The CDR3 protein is CASRLRAENYGYTF. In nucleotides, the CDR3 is TGTGCCAGCAGGCTCAGGGCCGAAAACTATGGCTACACCTTC.

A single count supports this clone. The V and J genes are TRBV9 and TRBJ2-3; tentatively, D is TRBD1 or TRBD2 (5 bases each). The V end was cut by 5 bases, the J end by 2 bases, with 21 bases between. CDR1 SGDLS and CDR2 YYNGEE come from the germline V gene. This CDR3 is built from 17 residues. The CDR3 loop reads CASSTTARGANTDTQYF. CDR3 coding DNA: TGTGCCAGCAGTACTACCGCGAGGGGCGCGAACACAGATACGCAGTATTTT.

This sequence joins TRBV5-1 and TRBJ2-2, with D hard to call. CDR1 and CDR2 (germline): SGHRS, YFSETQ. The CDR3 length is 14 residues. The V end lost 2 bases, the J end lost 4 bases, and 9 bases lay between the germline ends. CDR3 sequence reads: CASSLLFPTGELFF. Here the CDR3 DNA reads TGCGCCAGCAGCTTACTATTCCCCACCGGGGAGCTGTTTTTT.

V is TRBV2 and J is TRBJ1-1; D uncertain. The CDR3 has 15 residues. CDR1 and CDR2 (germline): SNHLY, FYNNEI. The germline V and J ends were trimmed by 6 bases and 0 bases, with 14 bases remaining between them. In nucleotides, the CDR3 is TGTGCCAGCAGCCGATCCTCGGACCTGAACACTGAAGCTTTCTTT. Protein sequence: CASSRSSDLNTEAFF.

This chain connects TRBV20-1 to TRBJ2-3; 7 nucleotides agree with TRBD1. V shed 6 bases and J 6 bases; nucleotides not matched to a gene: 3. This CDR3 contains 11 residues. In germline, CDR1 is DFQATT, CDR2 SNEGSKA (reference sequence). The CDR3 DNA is TGCAGTGCCCAGGGGGTGGATACGCAGTATTTT. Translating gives CSAQGVDTQYF.

The CDR3 sequence: CASSRGGGTNTEAFF. The CDR3 bases are TGTGCCAGCAGTAGGGGCGGAGGGACGAACACTGAAGCTTTCTTT. J is TRBJ1-1 and V is TRBV28; a weak D match, TRBD1 (5 bases). The CDR3 contains 15 residues. Germline loops: CDR1 MDHEN, CDR2 SYDVKM. V was trimmed by 5 bases and J by 1 base, leaving 14 bases between them.

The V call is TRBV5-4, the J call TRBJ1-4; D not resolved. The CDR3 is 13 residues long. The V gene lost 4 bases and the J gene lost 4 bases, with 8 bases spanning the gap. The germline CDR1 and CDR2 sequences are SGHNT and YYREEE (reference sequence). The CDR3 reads CASSHWDNEKLFF. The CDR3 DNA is TGTGCCAGCAGCCATTGGGATAATGAAAAACTGTTTTTT.

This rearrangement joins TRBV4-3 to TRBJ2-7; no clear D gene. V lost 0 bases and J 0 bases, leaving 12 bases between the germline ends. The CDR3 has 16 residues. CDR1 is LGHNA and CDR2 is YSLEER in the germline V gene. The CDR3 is CASSQETRPSSYEQYF. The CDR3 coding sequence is TGCGCCAGCAGCCAAGAGACAAGGCCGAGCTCCTACGAGCAGTACTTC.

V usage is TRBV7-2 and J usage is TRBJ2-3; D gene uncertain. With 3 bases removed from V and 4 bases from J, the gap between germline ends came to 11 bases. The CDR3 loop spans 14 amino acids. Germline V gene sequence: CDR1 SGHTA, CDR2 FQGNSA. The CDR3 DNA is TGTGCCAGCAGCTTCCAAGGTCACGCAGATACGCAGTATTTT. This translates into CASSFQGHADTQYF.

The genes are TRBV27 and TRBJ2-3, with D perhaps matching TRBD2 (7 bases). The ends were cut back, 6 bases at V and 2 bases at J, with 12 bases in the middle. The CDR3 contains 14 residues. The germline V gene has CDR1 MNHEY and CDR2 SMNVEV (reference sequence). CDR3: CASRRGGVTDTQYF. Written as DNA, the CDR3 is TGTGCCAGCAGGAGGGGGGGGGTCACAGATACGCAGTATTTT.

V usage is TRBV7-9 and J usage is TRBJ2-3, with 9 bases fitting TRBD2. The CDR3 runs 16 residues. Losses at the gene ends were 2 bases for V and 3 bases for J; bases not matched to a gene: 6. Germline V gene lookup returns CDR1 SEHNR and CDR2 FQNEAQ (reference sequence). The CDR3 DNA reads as TGTGCCAGCAGCTTACTAATGGCGGGGGGGACAGATACGCAGTATTTT. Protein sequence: CASSLLMAGGTDTQYF.

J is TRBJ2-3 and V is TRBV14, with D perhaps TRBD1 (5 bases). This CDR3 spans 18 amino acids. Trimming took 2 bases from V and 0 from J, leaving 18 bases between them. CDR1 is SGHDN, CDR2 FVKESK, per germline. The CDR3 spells CASSQRRQRVFSTDTQYF. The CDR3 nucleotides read TGTGCCAGCAGCCAAAGGAGACAGAGAGTGTTTAGCACAGATACGCAGTATTTT.

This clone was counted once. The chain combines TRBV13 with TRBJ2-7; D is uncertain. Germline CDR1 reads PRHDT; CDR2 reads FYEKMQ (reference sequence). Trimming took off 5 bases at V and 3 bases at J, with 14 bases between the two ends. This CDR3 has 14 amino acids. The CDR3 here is CASSLTPYSYEQYF. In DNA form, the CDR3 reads TGTGCCAGCAGCCTAACCCCATATAGCTACGAGCAGTACTTC.

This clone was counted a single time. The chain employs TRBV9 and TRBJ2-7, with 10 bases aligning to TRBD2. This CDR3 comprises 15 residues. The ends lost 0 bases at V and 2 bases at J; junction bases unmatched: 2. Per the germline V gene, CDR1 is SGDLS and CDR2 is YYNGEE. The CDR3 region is CASSVELAGTYEQYF. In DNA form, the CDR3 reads TGTGCCAGCAGCGTAGAACTAGCGGGGACCTACGAGCAGTACTTC.

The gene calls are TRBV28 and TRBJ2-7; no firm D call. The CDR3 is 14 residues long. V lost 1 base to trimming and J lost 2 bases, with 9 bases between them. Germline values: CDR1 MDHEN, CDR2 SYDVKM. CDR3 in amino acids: CASSLLAPTYEQYF. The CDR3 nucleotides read TGTGCCAGCAGTTTATTGGCACCCACCTACGAGCAGTACTTC. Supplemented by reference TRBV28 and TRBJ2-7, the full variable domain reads DVKVTQSSRYLVKRTGEKVFLECVQDMDHENMFWYRQDPGLGLRLIYFSYDVKMKEKGDIPEGYSVSREKKERFSLILESASTNQTSMYLCASSLLAPTYEQYFGPGTRLTVT.

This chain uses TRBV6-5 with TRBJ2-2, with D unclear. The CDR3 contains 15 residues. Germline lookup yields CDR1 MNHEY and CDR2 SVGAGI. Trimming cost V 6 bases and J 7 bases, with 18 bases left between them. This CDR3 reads CASRKIGADSGELFF. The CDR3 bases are TGTGCCAGCAGGAAGATTGGTGCGGATAGCGGGGAGCTGTTTTTT.

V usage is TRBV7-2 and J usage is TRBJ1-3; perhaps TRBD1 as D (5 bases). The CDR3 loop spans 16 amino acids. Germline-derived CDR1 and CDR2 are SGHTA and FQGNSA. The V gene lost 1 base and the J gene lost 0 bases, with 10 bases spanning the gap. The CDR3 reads CASSLVSGGSGNTIYF. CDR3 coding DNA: TGTGCCAGCAGCTTAGTTTCGGGGGGCTCTGGAAACACCATATATTTT.

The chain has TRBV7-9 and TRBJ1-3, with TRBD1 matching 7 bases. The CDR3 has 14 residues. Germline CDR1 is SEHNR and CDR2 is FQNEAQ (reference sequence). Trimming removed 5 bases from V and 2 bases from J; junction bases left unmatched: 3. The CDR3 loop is CASSPGTAGNTIYF. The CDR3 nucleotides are TGTGCCAGCAGCCCAGGGACAGCTGGAAACACCATATATTTT.

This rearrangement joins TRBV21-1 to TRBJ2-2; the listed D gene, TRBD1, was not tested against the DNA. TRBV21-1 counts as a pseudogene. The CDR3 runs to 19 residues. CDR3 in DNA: TGTGCCAGCAGTACCGGGACAGGGGGCGGGCCTCCGAACACCGGGGAGCTGTTTTTT. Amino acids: CASSTGTGGGPPNTGELFF.

The CDR3 region has the DNA TGTGCCAGCAGCGTAGCTACGGCTAATTCACCCCTCCACTTT. This gives the protein CASSVATANSPLHF. This sequence joins TRBV9 and TRBJ1-6; D unresolved. The germline CDR1 and CDR2 sequences are SGDLS and YYNGEE. The CDR3 is 14 residues long. V lost 0 bases, J lost 6 bases, and 7 bases lay in between.

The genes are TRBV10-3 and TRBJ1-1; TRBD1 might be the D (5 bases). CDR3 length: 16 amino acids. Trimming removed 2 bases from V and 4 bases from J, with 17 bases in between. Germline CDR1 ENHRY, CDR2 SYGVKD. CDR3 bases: TGTGCCATCAGTGAGAGCCGGGGCAGCAGGAGCACTGAAGCTTTCTTT. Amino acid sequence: CAISESRGSRSTEAFF.

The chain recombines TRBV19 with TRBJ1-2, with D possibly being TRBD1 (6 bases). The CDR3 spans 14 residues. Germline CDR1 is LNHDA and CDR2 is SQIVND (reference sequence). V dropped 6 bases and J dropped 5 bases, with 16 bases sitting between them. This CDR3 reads CASSLDRSMYGYTF. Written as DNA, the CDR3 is TGTGCCAGTAGCCTCGACAGGAGTATGTATGGCTACACCTTC.

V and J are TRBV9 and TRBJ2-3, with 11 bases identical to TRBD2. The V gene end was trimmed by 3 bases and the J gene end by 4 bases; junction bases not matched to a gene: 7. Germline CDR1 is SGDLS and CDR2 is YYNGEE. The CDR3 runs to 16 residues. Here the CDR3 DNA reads TGTGCCAGCAGCGACCGACTAGCGGGACTCCCAGATACGCAGTATTTT. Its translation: CASSDRLAGLPDTQYF.

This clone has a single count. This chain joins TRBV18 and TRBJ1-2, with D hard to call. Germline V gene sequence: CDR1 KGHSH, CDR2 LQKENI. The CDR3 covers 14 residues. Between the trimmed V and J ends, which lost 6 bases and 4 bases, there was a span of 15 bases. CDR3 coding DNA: TGTGCCAGCTCGCCGGAGCCTACCGGCTATGGCTACACCTTC. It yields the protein CASSPEPTGYGYTF.

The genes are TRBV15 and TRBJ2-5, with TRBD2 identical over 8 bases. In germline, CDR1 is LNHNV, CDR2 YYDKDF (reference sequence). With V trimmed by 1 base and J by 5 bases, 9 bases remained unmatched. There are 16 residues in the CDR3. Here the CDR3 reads CATSRGAAGGGETQYF. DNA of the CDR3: TGTGCCACCAGCAGAGGGGCGGCGGGAGGTGGGGAGACCCAGTACTTC. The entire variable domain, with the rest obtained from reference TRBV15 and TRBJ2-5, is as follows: DAMVIQNPRYQVTQFGKPVTLSCSQTLNHNVMYWYQQKSSQAPKLLFHYYDKDFNNEADTPDNFQSRRPNTSFCFLDIRSPGLGDTAMYLCATSRGAAGGGETQYFGPGTRLLVL.

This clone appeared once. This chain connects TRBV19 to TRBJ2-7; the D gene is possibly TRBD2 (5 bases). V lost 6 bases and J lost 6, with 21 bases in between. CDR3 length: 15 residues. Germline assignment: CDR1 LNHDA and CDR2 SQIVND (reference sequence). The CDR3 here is CASSTSGSGQVEQYF. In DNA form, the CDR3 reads TGTGCCAGTAGCACGTCGGGCAGCGGTCAGGTCGAGCAGTACTTC. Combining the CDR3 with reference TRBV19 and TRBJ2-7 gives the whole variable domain DGGITQSPKYLFRKEGQNVTLSCEQNLNHDAMYWYRQDPGQGLRLIYYSQIVNDFQKGDIAEGYSVSREKKESFPLTVTSAQKNPTAFYLCASSTSGSGQVEQYFGPGTRLTVT.